Shown below are 7 T cell receptor beta chains from a single sample sequenced in a study of cytomegalovirus exposure and HLA in healthy donors. This table comes from immunoSEQ multiplex PCR, and its TCRdb copy is limited to in-frame clones, with some not included. The data contain about 120,000 clones, more than 85% of them singletons. What was sequenced was PBMCs. The receptors were sampled from a man aged 18 to 29 in good health and CMV-seropositive.

This clone was found once. The chain is built from TRBV6-5 and TRBJ2-4; 7 bases align to TRBD1. V shed 4 bases, J shed 7 bases, and the junction held 4 bases outside the gene matches. From germline, CDR1 is MNHEY and CDR2 SVGAGI. The CDR3 sequence is 13 residues long. CDR3 nucleotides: TGTGCCAGCAGTTCTGCGACAGGGAACATTCAGTACTTC. Its protein product is CASSSATGNIQYF.

The chain is built from TRBV6-1 and TRBJ1-3, with D perhaps TRBD1 (5 bases). This CDR3 contains 14 residues. Per germline, CDR1 MNHNS and CDR2 SASEGT. Trimming removed 4 bases at V and 7 bases at J, with 14 bases between. This chain's CDR3 is CASSVSREGNTIYF. The CDR3 DNA is TGTGCCAGCAGTGTTAGCAGGGAGGGGAACACCATATATTTT.

This clone was counted once. CDR3 sequence reads: CATSFEGGLSPLHF. The CDR3 DNA reads as TGTGCCACCAGCTTTGAGGGGGGGTTATCACCCCTCCACTTT. The chain recombines TRBV15 with TRBJ1-6, with a possible D match to TRBD1 (6 bases). V was pared by 5 bases and J by 10 bases, with 15 bases between. This CDR3 is 14 amino acids long. Per the germline V gene, CDR1 is LNHNV and CDR2 is YYDKDF (reference sequence).

The chain employs TRBV5-1 and TRBJ1-1; 8 bases fit TRBD1. The CDR3 extends over 13 amino acids. V shed 0 bases and J 8 bases; nucleotides not matched to a gene: 3. Germline CDR1 is SGHRS and CDR2 is YFSETQ. The CDR3 DNA reads TGCGCCAGCAGCTTGGACCGGGACAGGGAAGCTTTCTTT. This encodes CASSLDRDREAFF.

J is TRBJ2-7 and V is TRBV19; unclear D gene. The CDR3 extends over 13 amino acids. Per the germline V gene, CDR1 is LNHDA and CDR2 is SQIVND (reference sequence). V lost 5 bases, J lost 3 bases, and 11 bases lay in between. Here the CDR3 reads CASSPGFLYEQYF. The DNA of the CDR3 is TGTGCCAGTAGTCCGGGTTTTCTCTACGAGCAGTACTTC.

Here the CDR3 DNA reads TGTGCCAGCTCACCTCAGGGTGTCCCATCCCTAGATACGCAGTATTTT. Protein: CASSPQGVPSLDTQYF. The rearrangement joins TRBV18 to TRBJ2-3; possibly TRBD1 for D (5 bases). The germline V gene encodes CDR1 KGHSH and CDR2 LQKENI. This CDR3 is built from 16 residues. The V gene lost 3 bases and the J gene lost 5 bases, with 18 bases spanning the gap.

In this sample, this clone turned up a few times. The chain links TRBV5-6 to TRBJ2-3; D perhaps matches TRBD1 (6 bases). The CDR3 totals 16 residues. V was cut by 4 bases and J by 4 bases, with 19 bases left in between. The V gene's germline CDR1 is SGHDT and CDR2 YYEEEE. CDR3 protein: CASSPRRGKGADTQYF. The CDR3 DNA reads as TGTGCCAGCAGCCCCAGGCGAGGGAAGGGGGCAGATACGCAGTATTTT. The full variable domain, completed using reference TRBV5-6 and TRBJ2-3, is DAGVTQSPTHLIKTRGQQVTLRCSPKSGHDTVSWYQQALGQGPQFIFQYYEEEERQRGNFPDRFSGHQFPNYSSELNVNALLLGDSALYLCASSPRRGKGADTQYFGPGTRLTVL.